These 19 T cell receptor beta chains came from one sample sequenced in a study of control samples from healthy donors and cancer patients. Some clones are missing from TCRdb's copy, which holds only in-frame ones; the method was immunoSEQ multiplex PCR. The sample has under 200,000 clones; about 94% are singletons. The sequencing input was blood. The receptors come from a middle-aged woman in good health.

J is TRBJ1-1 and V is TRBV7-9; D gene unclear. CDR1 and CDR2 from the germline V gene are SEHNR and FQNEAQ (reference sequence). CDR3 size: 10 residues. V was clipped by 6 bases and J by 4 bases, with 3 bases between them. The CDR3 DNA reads TGTGCCAGCAGGGGCACTGAAGCTTTCTTT. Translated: CASRGTEAFF.

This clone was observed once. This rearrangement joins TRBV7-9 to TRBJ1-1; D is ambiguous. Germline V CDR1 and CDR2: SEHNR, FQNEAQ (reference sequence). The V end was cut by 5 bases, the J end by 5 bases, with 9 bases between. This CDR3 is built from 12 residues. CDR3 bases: TGTGCCAGCAGCCGCCCGGGGACTGAAGCTTTCTTT. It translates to CASSRPGTEAFF.

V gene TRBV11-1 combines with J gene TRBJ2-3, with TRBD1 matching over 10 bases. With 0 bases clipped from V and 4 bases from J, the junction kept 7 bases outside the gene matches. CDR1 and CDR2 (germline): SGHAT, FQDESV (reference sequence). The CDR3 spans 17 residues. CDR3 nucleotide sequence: TGTGCCAGCAGCTTAGCGCGTGGGACAGGGGCCGCAGATACGCAGTATTTT. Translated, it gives CASSLARGTGAADTQYF.

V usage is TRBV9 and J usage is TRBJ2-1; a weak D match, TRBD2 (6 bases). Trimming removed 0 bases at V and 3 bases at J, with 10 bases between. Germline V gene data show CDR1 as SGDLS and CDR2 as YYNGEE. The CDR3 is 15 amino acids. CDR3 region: CASSVDLSGYNEQFF. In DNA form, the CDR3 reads TGTGCCAGCAGCGTAGATCTTAGCGGCTACAATGAGCAGTTCTTC.

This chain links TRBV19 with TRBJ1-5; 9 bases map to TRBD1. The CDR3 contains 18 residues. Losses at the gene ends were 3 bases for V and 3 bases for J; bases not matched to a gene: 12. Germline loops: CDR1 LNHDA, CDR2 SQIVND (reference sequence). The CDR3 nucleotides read TGTGCCAGTAGTATCGCGAGGCGGGACAGGGAGACCAATCAGCCCCAGCATTTT. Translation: CASSIARRDRETNQPQHF.

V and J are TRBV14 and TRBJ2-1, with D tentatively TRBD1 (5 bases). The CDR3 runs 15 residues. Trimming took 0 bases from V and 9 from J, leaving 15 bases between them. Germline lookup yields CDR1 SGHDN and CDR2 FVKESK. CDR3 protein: CASSQDLTGYGEQFF. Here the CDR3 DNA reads TGTGCCAGCAGCCAAGATCTTACAGGATACGGTGAGCAGTTCTTC.

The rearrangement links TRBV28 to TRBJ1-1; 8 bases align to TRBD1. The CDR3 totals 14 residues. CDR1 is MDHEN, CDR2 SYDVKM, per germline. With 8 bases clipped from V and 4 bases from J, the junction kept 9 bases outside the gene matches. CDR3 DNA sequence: TGTGCCAGCGTGAACCGCGACAGGGGCACTGAAGCTTTCTTT. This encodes CASVNRDRGTEAFF.

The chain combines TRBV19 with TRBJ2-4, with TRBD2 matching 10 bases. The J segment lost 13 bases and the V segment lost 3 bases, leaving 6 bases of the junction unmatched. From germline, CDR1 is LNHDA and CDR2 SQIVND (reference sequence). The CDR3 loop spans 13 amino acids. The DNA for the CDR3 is TGTGCCAGTAGTATTTACCAGCGGGAGGGGCAGTACTTC. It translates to CASSIYQREGQYF.

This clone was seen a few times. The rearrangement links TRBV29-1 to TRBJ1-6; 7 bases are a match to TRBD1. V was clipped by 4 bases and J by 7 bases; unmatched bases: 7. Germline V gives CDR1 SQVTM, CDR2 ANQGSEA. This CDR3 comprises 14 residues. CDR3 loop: CSVGTGLGNSPLHF. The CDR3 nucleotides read TGCAGCGTTGGGACAGGTCTGGGCAATTCACCCCTCCACTTT.

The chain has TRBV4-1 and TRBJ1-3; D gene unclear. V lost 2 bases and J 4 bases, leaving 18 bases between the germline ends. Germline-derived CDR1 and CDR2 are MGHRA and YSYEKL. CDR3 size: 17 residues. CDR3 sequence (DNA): TGCGCCAGCAGCCAACTCGGCCGAGAGCGGTCGGGAAACACCATATATTTT. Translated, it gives CASSQLGRERSGNTIYF.

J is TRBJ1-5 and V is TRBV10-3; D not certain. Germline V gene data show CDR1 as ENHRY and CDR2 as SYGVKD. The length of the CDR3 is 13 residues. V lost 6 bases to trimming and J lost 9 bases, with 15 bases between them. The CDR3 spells CAISATASGPQHF. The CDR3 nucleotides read TGTGCCATCAGCGCGACCGCGAGTGGGCCCCAGCATTTT.

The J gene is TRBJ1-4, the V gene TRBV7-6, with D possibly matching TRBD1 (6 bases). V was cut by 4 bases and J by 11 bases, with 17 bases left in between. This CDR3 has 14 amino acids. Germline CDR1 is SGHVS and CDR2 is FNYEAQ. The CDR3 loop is CASSSGEIHEKLFF. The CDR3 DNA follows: TGTGCCAGCAGCTCAGGGGAGATACACGAGAAACTGTTTTTT.

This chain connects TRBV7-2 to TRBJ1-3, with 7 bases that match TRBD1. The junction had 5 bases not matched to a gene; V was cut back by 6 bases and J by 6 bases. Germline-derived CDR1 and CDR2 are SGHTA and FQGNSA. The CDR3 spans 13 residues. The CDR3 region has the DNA TGTGCCAGCAGGACAGACAGGGCAAACACCATATATTTT. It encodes CASRTDRANTIYF.

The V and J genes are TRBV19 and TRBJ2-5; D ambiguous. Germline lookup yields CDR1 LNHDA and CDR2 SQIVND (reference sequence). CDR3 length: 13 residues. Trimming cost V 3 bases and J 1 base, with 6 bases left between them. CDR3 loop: CASSIQAQETQYF. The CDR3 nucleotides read TGTGCCAGTAGTATCCAGGCCCAAGAGACCCAGTACTTC.

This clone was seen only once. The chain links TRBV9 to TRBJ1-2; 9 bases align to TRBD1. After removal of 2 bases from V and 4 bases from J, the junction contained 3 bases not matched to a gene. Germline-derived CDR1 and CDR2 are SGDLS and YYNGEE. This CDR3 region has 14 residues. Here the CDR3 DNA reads TGTGCCAGCAGCGTTGGGACAGGGCCCTATGGCTACACCTTC. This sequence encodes CASSVGTGPYGYTF.

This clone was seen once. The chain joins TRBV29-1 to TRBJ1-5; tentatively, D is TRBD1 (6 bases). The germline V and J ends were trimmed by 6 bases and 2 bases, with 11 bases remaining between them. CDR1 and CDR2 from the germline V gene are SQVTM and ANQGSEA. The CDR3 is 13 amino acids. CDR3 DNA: TGCAGCGTCGCAGGGGACCGCAATCAGCCCCAGCATTTT. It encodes CSVAGDRNQPQHF. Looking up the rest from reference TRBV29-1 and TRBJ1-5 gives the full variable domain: SAVISQKPSRDICQRGTSLTIQCQVDSQVTMMFWYRQQPGQSLTLIATANQGSEATYESGFVIDKFPISRPNLTFSTLTVSNMSPEDSSIYLCSVAGDRNQPQHFGDGTRLSIL.

The DNA of the CDR3 is TGCGCCAGCAGCGCTCAGTCGGGGGGCACCGGGGAGCTGTTTTTT. Its translation: CASSAQSGGTGELFF. The rearrangement uses TRBV5-1 and TRBJ2-2; 7 nucleotides match TRBD2. V shed 4 bases, J shed 4 bases, and the junction held 7 bases outside the gene matches. This CDR3 region has 15 residues. Germline CDR1 reads SGHRS; CDR2 reads YFSETQ.

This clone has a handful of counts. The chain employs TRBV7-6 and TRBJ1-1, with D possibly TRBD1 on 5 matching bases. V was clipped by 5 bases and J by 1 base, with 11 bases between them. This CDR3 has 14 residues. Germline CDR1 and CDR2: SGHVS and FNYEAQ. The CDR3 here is CASSEQTANTEAFF. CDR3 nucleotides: TGTGCCAGCAGCGAACAGACAGCGAACACTGAAGCTTTCTTT.

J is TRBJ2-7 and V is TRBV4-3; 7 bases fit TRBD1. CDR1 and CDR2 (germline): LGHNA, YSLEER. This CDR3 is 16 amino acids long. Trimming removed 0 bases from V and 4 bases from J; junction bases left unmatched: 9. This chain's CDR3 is CASSQDHDQGVYEQYF. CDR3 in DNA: TGCGCCAGCAGCCAAGATCACGATCAGGGGGTTTACGAGCAGTACTTC.